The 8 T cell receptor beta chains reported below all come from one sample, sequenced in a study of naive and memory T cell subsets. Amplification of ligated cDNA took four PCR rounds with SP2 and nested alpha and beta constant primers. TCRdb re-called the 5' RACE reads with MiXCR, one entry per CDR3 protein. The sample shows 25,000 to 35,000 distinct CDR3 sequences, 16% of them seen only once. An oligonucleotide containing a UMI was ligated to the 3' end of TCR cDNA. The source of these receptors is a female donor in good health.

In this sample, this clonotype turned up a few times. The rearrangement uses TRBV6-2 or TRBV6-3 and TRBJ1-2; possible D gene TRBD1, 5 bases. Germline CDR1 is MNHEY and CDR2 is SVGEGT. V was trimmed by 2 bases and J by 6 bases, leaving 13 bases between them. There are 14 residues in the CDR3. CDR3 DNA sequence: TGTGCCAGCAGTTACAACCGGGGCCCAAATGGCTACACCTTC. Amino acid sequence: CASSYNRGPNGYTF.

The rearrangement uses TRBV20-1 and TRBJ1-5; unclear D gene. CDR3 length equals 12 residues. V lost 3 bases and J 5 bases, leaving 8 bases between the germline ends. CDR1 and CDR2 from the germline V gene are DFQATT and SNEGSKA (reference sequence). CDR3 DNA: TGCAGTGCTAGGTCTAGGGATCAGCCCCAGCATTTT. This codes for CSARSRDQPQHF.

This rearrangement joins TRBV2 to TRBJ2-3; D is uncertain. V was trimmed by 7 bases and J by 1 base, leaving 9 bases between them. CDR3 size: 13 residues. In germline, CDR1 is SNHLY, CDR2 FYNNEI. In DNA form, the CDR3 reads TGTGCCAGCAATGGCCCTTGCACAGATACGCAGTATTTT. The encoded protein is CASNGPCTDTQYF.

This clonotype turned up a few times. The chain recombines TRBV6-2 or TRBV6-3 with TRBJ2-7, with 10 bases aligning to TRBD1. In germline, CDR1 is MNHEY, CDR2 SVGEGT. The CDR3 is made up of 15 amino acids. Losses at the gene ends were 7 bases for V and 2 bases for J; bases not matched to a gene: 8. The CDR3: CASTSGGTGAYEQYF. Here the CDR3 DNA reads TGTGCCAGCACCTCGGGTGGGACAGGGGCCTACGAGCAGTACTTC.

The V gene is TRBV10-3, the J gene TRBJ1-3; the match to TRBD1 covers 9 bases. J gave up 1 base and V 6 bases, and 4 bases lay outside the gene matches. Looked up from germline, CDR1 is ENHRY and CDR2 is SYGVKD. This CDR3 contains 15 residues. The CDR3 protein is CAISPDRGSGNTIYF. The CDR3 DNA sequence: TGTGCCATCAGCCCGGACAGGGGATCTGGAAACACCATATATTTT.

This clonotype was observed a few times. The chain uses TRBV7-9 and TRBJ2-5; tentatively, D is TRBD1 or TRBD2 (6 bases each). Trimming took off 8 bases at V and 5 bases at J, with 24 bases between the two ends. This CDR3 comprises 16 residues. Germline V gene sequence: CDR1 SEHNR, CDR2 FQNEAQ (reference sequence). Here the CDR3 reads CASAGGGAGVQETQYF. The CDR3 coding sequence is TGTGCCAGCGCAGGCGGCGGGGCAGGGGTGCAGGAGACCCAGTACTTC.

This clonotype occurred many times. Here the CDR3 reads CSVGQGPNQPQHF. CDR3 nucleotide sequence: TGCAGCGTGGGACAGGGTCCGAATCAGCCCCAGCATTTT. The chain links TRBV29-1 to TRBJ1-5, with TRBD1 matching 9 bases. V was clipped by 6 bases and J by 4 bases; unmatched bases: 4. This CDR3 has 13 amino acids. Germline CDR1 reads SQVTM; CDR2 reads ANQGSEA. Together with reference TRBV29-1 and TRBJ1-5, the CDR3 gives the full variable domain: SAVISQKPSRDICQRGTSLTIQCQVDSQVTMMFWYRQQPGQSLTLIATANQGSEATYESGFVIDKFPISRPNLTFSTLTVSNMSPEDSSIYLCSVGQGPNQPQHFGDGTRLSIL.

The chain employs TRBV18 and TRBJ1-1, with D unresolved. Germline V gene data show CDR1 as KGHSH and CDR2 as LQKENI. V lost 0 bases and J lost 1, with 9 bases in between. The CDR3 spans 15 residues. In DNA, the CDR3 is TGTGCCAGCTCACCACCGGCAGGAGCGAACACTGAAGCTTTCTTT. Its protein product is CASSPPAGANTEAFF. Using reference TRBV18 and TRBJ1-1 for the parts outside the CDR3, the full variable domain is NAGVMQNPRHLVRRRGQEARLRCSPMKGHSHVYWYRQLPEEGLKFMVYLQKENIIDESGMPKERFSAEFPKEGPSILRIQQVVRGDSAAYFCASSPPAGANTEAFFGQGTRLTVV.